The 8 T cell receptor beta chains given below trace back to one sample, sequenced in a study of T-cell memory formation after mild COVID-19. TCRdb independently ran MiXCR on the 5' RACE reads; one entry per CDR3 protein. The data contain 450,000 to 700,000 distinct CDR3 sequences, under 20% of them singletons. The material sequenced was PBMCs or a T cell subset sorted from them (not recorded which). These TCRs come from an adult woman who had mild COVID-19 (a few samples of this study predate the infection). Cell type and time point are not known.

This clonotype was seen ten or more times. J is TRBJ2-2 and V is TRBV12-3 or TRBV12-4, with 7 bases identical to TRBD2. V gave up 6 bases and J gave up 6 bases; unmatched junction bases: 13. The CDR3 covers 16 residues. CDR3 coding DNA: TGTGCCAGCAGCCGGACCCGCGGGACTAACTCCGGGGAGCTGTTTTTT. It encodes CASSRTRGTNSGELFF.

In its sample, this clonotype was seen a few times. This chain uses TRBV7-3 with TRBJ2-3; D is ambiguous. The CDR3 length is 15 residues. V shed 2 bases and J shed 0 bases, with 9 bases lying between them. CDR1 is SGHTA and CDR2 is FQGTGA in the germline V gene. CDR3 DNA: TGTGCCAGCAGCTTATTCGGGTCTAGCACAGATACGCAGTATTTT. Its translation is CASSLFGSSTDTQYF.

This clonotype was counted a few times. V usage is TRBV7-2 and J usage is TRBJ1-5; 7 bases are a match to TRBD1. Germline loops: CDR1 SGHTA, CDR2 FQGNSA. CDR3 size: 16 residues. Losses at the gene ends were 1 base for V and 5 bases for J; bases not matched to a gene: 8. This CDR3 is CASSLDRGRGYQPQHF. The CDR3 bases are TGTGCCAGCAGCTTAGACAGGGGAAGGGGGTATCAGCCCCAGCATTTT.

Only a few counts were recorded for this clonotype. V is TRBV6-5 and J is TRBJ1-5; no reliable D call. CDR1 is MNHEY and CDR2 is SVGAGI in the germline V gene. Trimming left V 2 bases short and J 8 bases short, with 13 bases between. CDR3 length equals 14 residues. CDR3 sequence reads: CASSYGPAIKPQHF. The CDR3 DNA reads TGTGCCAGCAGTTACGGGCCAGCAATCAAGCCCCAGCATTTT.

The J gene is TRBJ1-2, the V gene TRBV6-6, with D perhaps matching TRBD1 (5 bases). Trimming stripped 8 bases from V and 4 bases from J, with 14 bases between. The CDR3 extends over 13 amino acids. Per the germline V gene, CDR1 is MNHNY and CDR2 is SVGAGI (reference sequence). The CDR3 region has the DNA TGTGCCAGCCGCGCGACAGACCCCTATGGCTACACCTTC. This sequence encodes CASRATDPYGYTF.

The V call is TRBV2, the J call TRBJ1-1; 7 positions agree with TRBD1. The V segment lost 3 bases and the J segment 4 bases; nucleotides outside the gene matches: 5. Germline lookup yields CDR1 SNHLY and CDR2 FYNNEI. The CDR3 totals 14 residues. The CDR3 sequence: CASSEEGAPTEAFF. The CDR3 DNA reads as TGTGCCAGCAGTGAGGAGGGGGCGCCCACTGAAGCTTTCTTT.

The chain carries TRBV20-1 and TRBJ2-1; 7 nucleotides line up with TRBD1. Per the germline V gene, CDR1 is DFQATT and CDR2 is SNEGSKA (reference sequence). V lost 5 bases to trimming and J lost 1 base; unmatched junction nucleotides: 14. The length of the CDR3 is 17 residues. CDR3 in DNA: TGCAGTGCTCCGGACCTCCTTACAGGGGAGTCCTACAATGAGCAGTTCTTC. Translated, it gives CSAPDLLTGESYNEQFF.

This clonotype was counted a few times. The chain couples TRBV24-1 to TRBJ2-7; D is perhaps TRBD2 (6 bases). The CDR3 is 13 amino acids. Per germline, CDR1 KGHDR and CDR2 SFDVKD. Trimming pared 2 bases from V and 4 bases from J, leaving 8 bases between. CDR3 residues: CATSDWRAYEQYF. In DNA form, the CDR3 reads TGTGCCACCAGTGATTGGAGGGCTTACGAGCAGTACTTC.